Presented here are 6 T cell receptor beta chains from one specimen sequenced in a study of cytomegalovirus exposure and HLA in healthy donors. A multiplex PCR was run with 60 Vbeta primers and 13 Jbeta primers. Libraries were prepared by immunoSEQ multiplex PCR; TCRdb keeps only in-frame clonotypes and omits some of them. The profile shows about 150,000 clones, about 80% of them singletons. The sequenced sample consisted of PBMCs. These receptors originate from a man in his forties in good health and CMV-seropositive.

This clone has only a few counts. This rearrangement joins TRBV29-1 to TRBJ2-7; 13 bases are a match to TRBD2. Germline V CDR1 and CDR2: SQVTM, ANQGSEA. V lost 7 bases to trimming and J lost 2 bases; unmatched junction nucleotides: 8. CDR3 length: 15 amino acids. In DNA, the CDR3 is TGCAGCGCTAGGACTAGCGGGGGAAGCACCTACGAGCAGTACTTC. It translates to CSARTSGGSTYEQYF.

This chain connects TRBV10-2 to TRBJ2-3; D is uncertain. Germline V gene sequence: CDR1 WSHSY, CDR2 SAAADI. The ends were cut back, 4 bases at V and 5 bases at J, with 7 bases in the middle. The CDR3 has 12 amino acids. CDR3 sequence reads: CASSVSGDTQYF. In DNA, the CDR3 is TGCGCCAGCAGTGTGTCCGGAGATACGCAGTATTTT.

J is TRBJ2-5 and V is TRBV11-2, with 11 bases fitting TRBD2. The CDR3 totals 15 residues. V lost 5 bases, J lost 4 bases, and 6 bases stayed unmatched. Germline V lookup: CDR1 SGHAT, CDR2 FQNNGV. CDR3 sequence reads: CASSLRTSGRETQYF. The CDR3 DNA reads as TGTGCCAGCAGCCTCCGGACTAGCGGGCGAGAGACCCAGTACTTC.

The V and J genes are TRBV29-1 and TRBJ2-1; 13 bases agree with TRBD2. Germline V lookup: CDR1 SQVTM, CDR2 ANQGSEA. This CDR3 is 17 amino acids long. V lost 1 base to trimming and J lost 4 bases; unmatched junction nucleotides: 7. The CDR3 loop is CSVEGTSGGRGYNEQFF. The CDR3 DNA is TGCAGCGTTGAAGGGACTAGCGGGGGTAGAGGGTACAATGAGCAGTTCTTC.

This sequence joins TRBV6-1 and TRBJ1-5, with D hard to call. The CDR3 has 15 residues. The germline V gene encodes CDR1 MNHNS and CDR2 SASEGT. Trimming cost V 6 bases and J 0 bases, with 12 bases left between them. The CDR3, as DNA: TGTGCCAGCAGCCCCGGACTGGATAGCAATCAGCCCCAGCATTTT. As protein: CASSPGLDSNQPQHF.

This clone was counted only a few times. The chain couples TRBV2 to TRBJ2-1; possibly TRBD1 for D (7 bases). Trimming removed 4 bases from V and 7 bases from J, with 14 bases in between. The CDR3 contains 14 residues. Germline loops: CDR1 SNHLY, CDR2 FYNNEI. CDR3 DNA: TGTGCCAGCAGTGGTAGGCCAGGGGGGAATGAGCAGTTCTTC. Translating it yields CASSGRPGGNEQFF.